Following are 7 T cell receptor beta chains from one sample sequenced in a study of T cells after posttransplantation cyclophosphamide (dated by TCRdb to about 2016). The library was prepared using the immunoSEQ multiplex PCR assay. TCRdb stores this immuneACCESS table with in-frame sequences only. Part of the clones is absent; in the studies checked, under half of the shortfall reflects unresolved V genes, and no reason is known for the rest. In this sample the table shows some 40,000 clones, and no singletons are among them. 4% to 5.5% of the sample goes to the ten largest clones. Sequencing was done on a sample of PBMCs. The receptor set was obtained from a woman aged 45-65 years in good health and a related stem cell transplant donor.

In its sample, this clone was seen many times. CDR3 loop: CAWSGLTGTGPGGYTF. In DNA form, the CDR3 reads TGTGCCTGGAGTGGTTTAACCGGGACAGGGCCTGGGGGCTACACCTTC. The rearrangement uses TRBV30 and TRBJ1-2, with 9 bases identical to TRBD1. V trimming: 1 base; J trimming: 8 bases; junction bases outside the gene matches: 14. The CDR3 is made up of 16 amino acids. The germline V gene has CDR1 GTSNPN and CDR2 SVGIG (reference sequence).

The sample holds many counts of this clone. CDR3 amino acids: CASSKPLGNATNEKLFF. The CDR3 DNA reads as TGTGCCAGCAGCAAACCTCTCGGGAATGCAACTAATGAAAAACTGTTTTTT. The rearrangement links TRBV21-1 to TRBJ1-4. TRBV21-1 is flagged as a pseudogene. The CDR3 totals 17 residues.

This clone was detected ten times or more. The V and J genes are TRBV6-5 and TRBJ2-2, with 10 bases lining up with TRBD2. V was pared by 5 bases and J by 4 bases, with 4 bases of the junction left unmatched. The germline CDR1 and CDR2 sequences are MNHEY and SVGAGI. The CDR3 has 15 amino acids. Here the CDR3 DNA reads TGTGCCAGCAGTCGTACTAGCGGGGCCACCGGGGAGCTGTTTTTT. Amino acids: CASSRTSGATGELFF.

This clone appeared many times. The chain uses TRBV9 and TRBJ1-1; 10 nucleotides agree with TRBD1. The CDR3 contains 15 residues. From germline, CDR1 is SGDLS and CDR2 YYNGEE. Trimming cost V 4 bases and J 6 bases; bases outside gene matches: 9. The CDR3 spells CASSTGTGATAEAFF. CDR3 DNA: TGTGCCAGCAGCACCGGGACAGGGGCAACCGCTGAAGCTTTCTTT.

This clone was recorded at least ten times. This rearrangement joins TRBV19 to TRBJ1-2, with D uncertain. This CDR3 region has 15 residues. V lost 8 bases and J 4 bases, leaving 20 bases between the germline ends. Germline CDR1 is LNHDA and CDR2 is SQIVND (reference sequence). The CDR3 reads CASVRRVGEPYGYTF. The CDR3 DNA reads TGTGCCAGTGTCAGACGGGTCGGAGAGCCCTATGGCTACACCTTC.

This clone was recorded many times. The V gene is TRBV6-1, the J gene TRBJ1-1; unclear D gene. The CDR3 length is 13 residues. Looked up from germline, CDR1 is MNHNS and CDR2 is SASEGT. V was pared by 3 bases and J by 8 bases, with 13 bases between. CDR3 nucleotides: TGTGCCAGCAGTGAGGCAGCGAATAAGGAAGCTTTCTTT. As protein: CASSEAANKEAFF.

The table lists this clone with many counts. The chain is built from TRBV10-1 and TRBJ2-3, with TRBD2 matching over 9 bases. V gave up 4 bases and J gave up 5 bases; unmatched junction bases: 10. From germline, CDR1 is WNHNN and CDR2 SYGVQD (reference sequence). This CDR3 is 16 amino acids long. The CDR3 coding sequence is TGCGCCAGCAGTGTCGGTCTAGCGGGGTCGGGAGATACGCAGTATTTT. Protein product: CASSVGLAGSGDTQYF.